These 22 T cell receptor beta chains originate from one sample sequenced in a study of post-analysis software for immune sequencing data. Their cognate antigens are unknown. Unique molecular identifiers were present in the TCR beta cDNA libraries. TCRdb ran MiXCR on the PCR reads and lists one entry per CDR3 protein. There are 750,000 to 900,000 distinct CDR3 sequences in the sample; about half occur only once, and 4.9% lies in the top ten. Regarding the study as a whole: Patients showed TRBV5-6, TRBV5-1 and TRBV20-1 among several TRBV segments more frequent than in controls.

Sequencing used blood. The origin of the receptors is a girl aged 5 to 17 with multiple sclerosis.

There are a few counts of this clonotype. The chain is built from TRBV4-2 and TRBJ2-7; 8 nucleotides align to TRBD2. CDR1 is LGHNA, CDR2 YNFKEQ, per germline. The CDR3 has 15 residues. With V trimmed by 3 bases and J by 4 bases, 8 bases remained unmatched. The CDR3 DNA follows: TGTGCCAGCAGCCAGTTTAGCGGGGCAATTTACGAGCAGTACTTC. Translating gives CASSQFSGAIYEQYF.

Details on this clonotype: A much larger clonotype is one base distant, so this may be a read error. The chain carries TRBV29-1 and TRBJ2-7, with 8 bases identical to TRBD1. The CDR3 is made up of 13 amino acids. The germline V gene has CDR1 SQVTM and CDR2 ANQGSEA. The CDR3 spells CNVTGQVSYEQYF. CDR3 DNA sequence: TGCAACGTGACGGGACAGGTCTCCTACGAGCAGTACTTC.

Only a few counts were recorded for this clonotype. This chain connects TRBV6-1 to TRBJ2-5; 10 nucleotides match TRBD2. The V gene end was trimmed by 6 bases and the J gene end by 5 bases; junction bases not matched to a gene: 15. The CDR3 sequence is 17 residues long. Germline V gene lookup returns CDR1 MNHNS and CDR2 SASEGT. The CDR3 DNA is TGTGCCAGCAGCCCCACAGCGGGAGGGCGTTTCGGGGAGACCCAGTACTTC. The encoded protein is CASSPTAGGRFGETQYF.

V is TRBV9 and J is TRBJ1-2, with D tentatively TRBD1 (5 bases). Germline CDR1 SGDLS, CDR2 YYNGEE. The CDR3 contains 13 residues. The V gene lost 5 bases and the J gene lost 5 bases, with 13 bases spanning the gap. CDR3 sequence: CASSDDGGYGYTF. The CDR3 DNA follows: TGTGCCAGCAGTGACGATGGGGGGTATGGCTACACCTTC.

The genes are TRBV12-3 or TRBV12-4 and TRBJ2-7; TRBD2 might be the D (6 bases). The V end lost 4 bases, the J end lost 6 bases, and 16 bases lay between the germline ends. CDR3 length: 14 residues. The CDR3 protein is CASSSASESCEQYF. The CDR3 DNA is TGTGCCAGCAGTTCGGCTAGCGAGAGCTGCGAGCAGTACTTC.

This sequence joins TRBV7-6 and TRBJ2-2; D ambiguous. Germline CDR1 is SGHVS and CDR2 is FNYEAQ. The CDR3 is 13 amino acids. Deletions cut 7 bases from V and 7 bases from J, with 13 bases between. DNA for the CDR3: TGTGCCAGCAAGACCCAGCCGGTCGGGGAGCTGTTTTTT. It is translated as CASKTQPVGELFF.

V gene TRBV30 combines with J gene TRBJ2-7; no clear D. Deletions cut 4 bases from V and 2 bases from J, with 9 bases between. The V gene's germline CDR1 is GTSNPN and CDR2 SVGIG (reference sequence). The CDR3 runs 12 residues. CDR3 in amino acids: CAWMRSTYEQYF. CDR3 in DNA: TGTGCCTGGATGCGCAGCACCTACGAGCAGTACTTC.

This sequence joins TRBV6-6 and TRBJ1-3; no reliable D call. Germline CDR1 MNHNY, CDR2 SVGAGI (reference sequence). The CDR3 covers 12 residues. V was shortened by 6 bases and J by 7 bases, with 10 bases between the two germline ends. The chain's CDR3 is CASSRPRNTIYF. The CDR3 DNA sequence: TGTGCCAGCAGCCGTCCCAGGAACACCATATATTTT.

This chain joins TRBV5-6 and TRBJ1-4, with D perhaps matching TRBD1 (5 bases). Germline V gene sequence: CDR1 SGHDT, CDR2 YYEEEE. There are 12 residues in the CDR3. V was clipped by 0 bases and J by 8 bases, with 5 bases between them. In DNA, the CDR3 is TGTGCCAGCAGCTTGGGACAGGAAAAACTGTTTTTT. Translation: CASSLGQEKLFF.

CDR3 region: CSARILAGREQYF. Here the CDR3 DNA reads TGCAGTGCTAGAATTTTAGCAGGGCGAGAGCAGTACTTC. The chain has TRBV20-1 and TRBJ2-5; a weak D match, TRBD1 (5 bases). V lost 2 bases and J lost 11, with 18 bases in between. This CDR3 is built from 13 residues. Looked up from germline, CDR1 is DFQATT and CDR2 is SNEGSKA (reference sequence).

The V gene is TRBV6-1, the J gene TRBJ2-1; 8 bases map to TRBD2. This CDR3 contains 15 residues. V trimming: 6 bases; J trimming: 3 bases; junction bases outside the gene matches: 7. Germline CDR1 is MNHNS and CDR2 is SASEGT. CDR3 DNA sequence: TGTGCCAGCAGGACCGGGACTAGATACTACAATGAGCAGTTCTTC. This sequence encodes CASRTGTRYYNEQFF.

The chain joins TRBV12-3 or TRBV12-4 to TRBJ2-7; TRBD2 is a possible D gene (6 bases). The DNA end is more similar to TRBJ2-5, so the J call may be wrong. The CDR3 contains 14 residues. The CDR3 DNA is TGTGCCAGCAGACTGGGAGGTCTAGGAGGGACCCAGTACTTC. Encoded protein: CASRLGGLGGTQYF.

CDR3 amino acids: CASSYEASPGRGYTF. In DNA form, the CDR3 reads TGTGCCAGCAGTTACGAGGCGTCCCCGGGGAGAGGCTACACCTTC. The chain couples TRBV6-5 to TRBJ1-2, with unresolved D. Trimming took 2 bases from V and 8 from J, leaving 18 bases between them. CDR1 and CDR2 from the germline V gene are MNHEY and SVGAGI. The CDR3 contains 15 residues.

The chain joins TRBV20-1 to TRBJ1-5, with D hard to call. V was shortened by 0 bases and J by 5 bases, with 17 bases between the two germline ends. CDR3 length: 16 amino acids. In germline, CDR1 is DFQATT, CDR2 SNEGSKA (reference sequence). The CDR3: CSAREVRENPYQPQHF. CDR3 nucleotides: TGCAGTGCTAGAGAAGTCCGGGAGAACCCCTATCAGCCCCAGCATTTT.

V and J are TRBV29-1 and TRBJ1-1, with TRBD1 identical over 9 bases. The CDR3 extends over 16 amino acids. J lost 5 bases, V lost 6 bases, and 16 bases had no gene match. Germline assignment: CDR1 SQVTM and CDR2 ANQGSEA. For the CDR3, the DNA is TGCAGCGTCGCTGCCTCCCGACAGGGGGTAGAGACTGAAGCTTTCTTT. Translation gives CSVAASRQGVETEAFF.

This clonotype was seen a few times. V is TRBV6-2 or TRBV6-3 and J is TRBJ2-5, with 10 bases identical to TRBD2. V trimming: 0 bases; J trimming: 2 bases; junction bases outside the gene matches: 0. The CDR3 has 15 amino acids. The germline V gene encodes CDR1 MNHEY and CDR2 SVGEGT. In DNA, the CDR3 is TGTGCCAGCAGTTACTCGGGACTAGCGCAAGAGACCCAGTACTTC. This encodes CASSYSGLAQETQYF.

V usage is TRBV28 and J usage is TRBJ2-7; perhaps TRBD2 as D (5 bases). This CDR3 has 15 amino acids. V gave up 3 bases and J gave up 0 bases, with 12 bases separating them. Germline CDR1 reads MDHEN; CDR2 reads SYDVKM. The DNA for the CDR3 is TGTGCCAGCAGTTTCCCTCGGGGAATCTCCTACGAGCAGTACTTC. Amino acids: CASSFPRGISYEQYF.

This clonotype was recorded once. This sequence joins TRBV7-3 and TRBJ1-6, with 8 bases that match TRBD1. Germline V CDR1 and CDR2: SGHTA, FQGTGA. The CDR3 runs to 15 residues. J was trimmed by 6 bases and V by 2 bases; bases with no gene match: 3. Written as DNA, the CDR3 is TGTGCCAGCAGCTTACTCAGGGGGCCTAATTCACCCCTCCACTTT. It encodes CASSLLRGPNSPLHF.

The chain links TRBV29-1 to TRBJ2-1, with TRBD2 matching 9 bases. V shed 1 base and J 0 bases; nucleotides not matched to a gene: 7. This CDR3 spans 17 amino acids. The germline V gene encodes CDR1 SQVTM and CDR2 ANQGSEA. The CDR3 DNA sequence: TGCAGCGTTGAAGGTGCTAGCGGGATTTCCTCCTACAATGAGCAGTTCTTC. It encodes CSVEGASGISSYNEQFF.

The V gene is TRBV29-1, the J gene TRBJ1-2, with D perhaps matching TRBD1 (6 bases). CDR3 length: 16 residues. Germline CDR1 reads SQVTM; CDR2 reads ANQGSEA. The V and J ends lost 4 bases and 8 bases respectively, with 26 bases between them. CDR3 region: CSVGGGDISILGGYTF. The CDR3, as DNA: TGCAGCGTTGGAGGGGGAGACATCAGTATTTTGGGGGGCTACACCTTC. Supplemented by reference TRBV29-1 and TRBJ1-2, the full variable domain reads SAVISQKPSRDICQRGTSLTIQCQVDSQVTMMFWYRQQPGQSLTLIATANQGSEATYESGFVIDKFPISRPNLTFSTLTVSNMSPEDSSIYLCSVGGGDISILGGYTFGSGTRLTVV.

This clonotype came up a few times. The gene calls are TRBV28 and TRBJ2-7, with D unclear. Trimming took 3 bases from V and 3 from J, leaving 9 bases between them. This CDR3 contains 13 residues. CDR1 and CDR2 from the germline V gene are MDHEN and SYDVKM. CDR3 sequence (DNA): TGTGCCAGCAGTTTTTTGATCAACTACGAGCAGTACTTC. Translating it yields CASSFLINYEQYF.

J is TRBJ2-3 and V is TRBV9; tentative D call: TRBD2 (6 bases). Germline V gene sequence: CDR1 SGDLS, CDR2 YYNGEE. The CDR3 totals 14 residues. Trimming took off 4 bases at V and 4 bases at J, with 13 bases between the two ends. CDR3 DNA: TGTGCCAGCAGCCCGCCCTGGGGGGCAGATACGCAGTATTTT. Its protein product is CASSPPWGADTQYF.